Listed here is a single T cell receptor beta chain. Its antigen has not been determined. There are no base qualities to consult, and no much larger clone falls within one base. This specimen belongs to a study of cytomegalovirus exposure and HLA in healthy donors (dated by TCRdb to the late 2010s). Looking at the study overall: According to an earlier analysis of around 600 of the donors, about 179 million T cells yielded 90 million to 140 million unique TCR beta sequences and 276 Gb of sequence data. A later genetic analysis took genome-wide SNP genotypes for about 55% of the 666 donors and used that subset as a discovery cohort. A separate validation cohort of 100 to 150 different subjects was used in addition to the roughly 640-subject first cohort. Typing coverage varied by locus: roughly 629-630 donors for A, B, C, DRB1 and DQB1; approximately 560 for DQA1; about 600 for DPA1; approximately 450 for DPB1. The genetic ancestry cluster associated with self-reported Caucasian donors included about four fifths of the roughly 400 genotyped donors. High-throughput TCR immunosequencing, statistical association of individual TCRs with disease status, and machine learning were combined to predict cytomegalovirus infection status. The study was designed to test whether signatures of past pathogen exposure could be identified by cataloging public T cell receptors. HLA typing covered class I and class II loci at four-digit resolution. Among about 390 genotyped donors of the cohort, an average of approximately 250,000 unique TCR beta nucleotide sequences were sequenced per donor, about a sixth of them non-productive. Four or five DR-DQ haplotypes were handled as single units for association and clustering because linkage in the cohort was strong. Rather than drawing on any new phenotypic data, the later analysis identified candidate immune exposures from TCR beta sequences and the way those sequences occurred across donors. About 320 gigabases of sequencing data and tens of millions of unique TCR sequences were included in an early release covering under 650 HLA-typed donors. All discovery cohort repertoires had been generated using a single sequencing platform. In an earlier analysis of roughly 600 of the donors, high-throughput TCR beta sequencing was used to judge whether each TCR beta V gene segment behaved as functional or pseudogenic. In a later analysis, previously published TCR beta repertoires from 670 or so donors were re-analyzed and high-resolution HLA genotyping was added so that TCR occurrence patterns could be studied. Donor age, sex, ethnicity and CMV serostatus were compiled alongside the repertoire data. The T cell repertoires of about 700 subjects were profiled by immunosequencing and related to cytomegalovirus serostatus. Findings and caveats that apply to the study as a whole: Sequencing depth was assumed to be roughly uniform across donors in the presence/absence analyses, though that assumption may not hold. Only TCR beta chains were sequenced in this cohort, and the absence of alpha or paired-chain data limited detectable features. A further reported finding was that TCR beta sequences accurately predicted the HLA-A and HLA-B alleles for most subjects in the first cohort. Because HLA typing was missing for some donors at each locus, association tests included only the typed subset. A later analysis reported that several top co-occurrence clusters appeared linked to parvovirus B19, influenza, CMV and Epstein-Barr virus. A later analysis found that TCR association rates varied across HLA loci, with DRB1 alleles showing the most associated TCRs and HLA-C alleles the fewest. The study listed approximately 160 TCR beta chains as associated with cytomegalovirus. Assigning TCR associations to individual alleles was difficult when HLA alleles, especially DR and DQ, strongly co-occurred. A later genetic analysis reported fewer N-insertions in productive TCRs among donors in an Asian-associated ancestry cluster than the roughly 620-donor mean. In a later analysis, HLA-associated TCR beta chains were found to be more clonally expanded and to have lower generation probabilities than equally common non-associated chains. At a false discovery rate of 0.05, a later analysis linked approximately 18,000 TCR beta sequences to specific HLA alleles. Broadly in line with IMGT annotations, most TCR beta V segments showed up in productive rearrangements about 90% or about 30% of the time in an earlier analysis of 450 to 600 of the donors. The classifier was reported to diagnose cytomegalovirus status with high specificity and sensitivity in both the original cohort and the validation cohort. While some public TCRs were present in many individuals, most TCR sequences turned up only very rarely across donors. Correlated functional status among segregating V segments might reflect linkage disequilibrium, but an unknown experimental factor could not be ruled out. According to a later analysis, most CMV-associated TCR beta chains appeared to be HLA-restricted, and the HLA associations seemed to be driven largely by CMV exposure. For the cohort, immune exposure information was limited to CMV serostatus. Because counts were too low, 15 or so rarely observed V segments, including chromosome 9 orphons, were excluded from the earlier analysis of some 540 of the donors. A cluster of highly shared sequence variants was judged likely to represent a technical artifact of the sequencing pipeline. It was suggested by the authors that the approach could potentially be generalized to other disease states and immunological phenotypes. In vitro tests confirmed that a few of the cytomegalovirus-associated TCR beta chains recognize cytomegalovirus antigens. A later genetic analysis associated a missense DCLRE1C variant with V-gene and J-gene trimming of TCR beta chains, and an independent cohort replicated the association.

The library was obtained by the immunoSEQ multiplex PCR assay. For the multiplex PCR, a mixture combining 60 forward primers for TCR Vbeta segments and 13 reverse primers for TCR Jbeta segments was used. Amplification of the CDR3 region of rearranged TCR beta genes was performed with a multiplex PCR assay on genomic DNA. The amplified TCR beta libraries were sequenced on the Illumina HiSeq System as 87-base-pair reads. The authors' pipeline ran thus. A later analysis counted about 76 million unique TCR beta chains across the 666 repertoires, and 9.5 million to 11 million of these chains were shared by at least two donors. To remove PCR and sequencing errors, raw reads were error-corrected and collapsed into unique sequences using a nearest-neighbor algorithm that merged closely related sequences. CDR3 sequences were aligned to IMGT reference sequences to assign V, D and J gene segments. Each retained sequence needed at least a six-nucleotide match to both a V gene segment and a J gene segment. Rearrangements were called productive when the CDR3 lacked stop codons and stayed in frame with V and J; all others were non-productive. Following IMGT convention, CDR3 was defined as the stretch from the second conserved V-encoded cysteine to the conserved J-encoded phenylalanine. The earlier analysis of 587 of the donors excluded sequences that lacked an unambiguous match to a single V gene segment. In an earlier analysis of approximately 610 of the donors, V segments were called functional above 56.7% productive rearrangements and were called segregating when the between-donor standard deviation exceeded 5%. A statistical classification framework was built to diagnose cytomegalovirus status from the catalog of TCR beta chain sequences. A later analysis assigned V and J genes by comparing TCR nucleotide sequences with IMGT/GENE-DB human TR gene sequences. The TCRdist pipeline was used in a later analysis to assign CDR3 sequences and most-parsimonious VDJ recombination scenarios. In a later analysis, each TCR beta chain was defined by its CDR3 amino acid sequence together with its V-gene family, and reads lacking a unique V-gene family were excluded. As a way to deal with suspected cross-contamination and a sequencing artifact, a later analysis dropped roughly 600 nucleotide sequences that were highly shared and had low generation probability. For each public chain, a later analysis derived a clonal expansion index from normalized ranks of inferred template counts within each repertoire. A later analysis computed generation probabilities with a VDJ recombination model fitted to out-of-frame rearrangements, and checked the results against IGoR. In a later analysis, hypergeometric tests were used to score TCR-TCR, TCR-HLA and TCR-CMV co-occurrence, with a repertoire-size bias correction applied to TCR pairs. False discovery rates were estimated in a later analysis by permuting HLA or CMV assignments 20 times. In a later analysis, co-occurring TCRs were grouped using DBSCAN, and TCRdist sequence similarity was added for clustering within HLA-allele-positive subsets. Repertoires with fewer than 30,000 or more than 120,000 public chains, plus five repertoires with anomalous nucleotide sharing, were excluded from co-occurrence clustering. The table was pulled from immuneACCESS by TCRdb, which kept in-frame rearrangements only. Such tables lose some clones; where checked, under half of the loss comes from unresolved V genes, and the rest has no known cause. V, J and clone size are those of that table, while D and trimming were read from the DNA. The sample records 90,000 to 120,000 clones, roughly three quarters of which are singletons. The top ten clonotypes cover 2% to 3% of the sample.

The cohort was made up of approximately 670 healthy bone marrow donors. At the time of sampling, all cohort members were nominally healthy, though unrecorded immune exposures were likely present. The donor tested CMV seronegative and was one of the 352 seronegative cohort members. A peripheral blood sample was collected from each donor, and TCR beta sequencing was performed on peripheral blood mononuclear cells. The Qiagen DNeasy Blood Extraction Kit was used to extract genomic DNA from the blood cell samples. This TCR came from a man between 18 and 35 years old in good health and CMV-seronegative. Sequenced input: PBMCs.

Read as DNA, the sequence is TGTGCCAGCAGCTTGGGACAGGGGGCGCGGGCTGAAGCTTTCTTT. It translates to CASSLGQGARAEAFF. This receptor chain uses TRBV7-8 and TRBJ1-1; 12 junctional bases match TRBD1. CDR1 and CDR2, per the germline V gene, are SGHVS and FQNEAQ. The CDR3 spans 15 residues, from the cysteine through the phenylalanine. Just CDR3 DNA is preserved here, 45 bases in frame from base 1. Relative to germline, V is missing 3 bases and J is missing 6 bases, with 5 bases of the junction outside any gene match.